These 14 T cell receptor beta chains were all obtained from the same sample, sequenced in a study of Graves' ophthalmopathy and Graves' hyperthyroidism. Using RNA transcripts, the TCR beta CDR3 regions were amplified. HTBI primers primed a first-round RT-PCR, and a second-round multiplex PCR followed. TCRdb redid the calling of the multiplex PCR reads with MiXCR, one entry per CDR3 protein. The table records over a million distinct CDR3 sequences, about two fifths of them present only once. Sequencing was performed on peripheral blood or thyroid tissue (not recorded which). The receptor source for this set is an adult man with Graves' hyperthyroidism.

In this sample, this clonotype turned up many times. In nucleotides, the CDR3 is TGTGCCAGCCGAGATGGGACGGGTACTGGAAACACCATATATTTT. This encodes CASRDGTGTGNTIYF. The chain uses TRBV7-8 and TRBJ1-3, with D maybe TRBD1 (5 bases). Germline V gives CDR1 SGHVS, CDR2 FQNEAQ. V lost 8 bases to trimming and J lost 2 bases, with 16 bases between them. The CDR3 has 15 amino acids.

Notes on this clonotype: This sequence may be a read error, since a much larger clone differs from it by one base. Because it lacks the conserved phenylalanine or tryptophan at the end, this CDR3 is likely a read error. V gene TRBV20-1 combines with J gene TRBJ2-5; D perhaps matches TRBD1 (6 bases). Germline V gene sequence: CDR1 DFQATT, CDR2 SNEGSKA (reference sequence). This CDR3 contains 12 residues. Between the trimmed V and J ends, which lost 6 bases and 5 bases, there was a span of 13 bases. The CDR3 DNA reads TGCAGTGCCGGCGGCACAGGGGAGACCCAGTACTCC. It encodes CSAGGTGETQYS.

The chain couples TRBV12-3 or TRBV12-4 to TRBJ2-7; D is ambiguous. The V gene lost 2 bases and the J gene lost 2 bases, with 10 bases spanning the gap. The CDR3 runs 14 residues. The CDR3, as DNA: TGTGCCAGCAGTTTAATAAGCGCTACCTACGAGCAGTACTTC. It translates to CASSLISATYEQYF.

This clonotype was seen once. The chain links TRBV24-1 to TRBJ2-5; perhaps TRBD2 as D (5 bases). This CDR3 region has 16 residues. The V gene's germline CDR1 is KGHDR and CDR2 SFDVKD. V lost 4 bases and J 5 bases, leaving 19 bases between the germline ends. CDR3 DNA sequence: TGTGCCACCAGTGAAGTTGGGAACGAGCAGCGGGAGACCCAGTACTTC. It yields the protein CATSEVGNEQRETQYF.

This clonotype appeared many times. The rearrangement links TRBV7-8 to TRBJ1-2; no definite D call. The CDR3 runs to 15 residues. CDR1 and CDR2 (germline): SGHVS, FQNEAQ. Between the trimmed V and J ends, which lost 1 base and 3 bases, there was a span of 12 bases. Here the CDR3 reads CASSLGRGLDYGYTF. The CDR3 nucleotides are TGTGCCAGCAGCTTAGGTCGGGGATTGGACTATGGCTACACCTTC.

Many counts were recorded for this clonotype. The rearrangement joins TRBV5-5 to TRBJ2-7; D remains ambiguous. Germline assignment: CDR1 SGHKS and CDR2 YYEKEE (reference sequence). V was clipped by 2 bases and J by 4 bases, with 10 bases between them. This CDR3 spans 13 amino acids. CDR3 protein: CASSLGPRYEQYF. CDR3 coding DNA: TGTGCCAGCAGCTTAGGCCCGCGGTACGAGCAGTACTTC.

This clonotype appeared a few times. CDR3 residues: CAGGGTSYGYTF. The CDR3 nucleotides read TGTGCAGGAGGGGGAACTAGCTATGGCTACACCTTC. The V and J genes are TRBV7-2 and TRBJ1-2, with D perhaps TRBD1 (6 bases). The germline gives CDR1 SGHTA, CDR2 FQGNSA. This CDR3 comprises 12 residues.

The table lists this clonotype with many counts. This chain links TRBV10-3 with TRBJ1-3; D is ambiguous. Germline CDR1 is ENHRY and CDR2 is SYGVKD. V was trimmed by 4 bases and J by 3 bases, leaving 7 bases between them. CDR3 length equals 13 residues. This chain's CDR3 is CAISADFGNTIYF. Here the CDR3 DNA reads TGTGCCATCAGTGCCGATTTTGGAAACACCATATATTTT.

This clonotype was recorded once. The CDR3 here is CSVDPGSYGYTF. As DNA, the CDR3 is TGCAGCGTTGACCCGGGAAGCTATGGCTACACCTTC. The chain employs TRBV29-1 and TRBJ1-2; D gene ambiguous. V was pared by 3 bases and J by 4 bases, with 9 bases between. The CDR3 contains 12 residues. Germline CDR1 and CDR2: SQVTM and ANQGSEA.

This clonotype was recorded many times. V and J are TRBV7-2 and TRBJ1-5; D remains ambiguous. CDR3 length equals 13 residues. Between the trimmed V and J ends, which lost 4 bases and 4 bases, there was a span of 8 bases. Germline CDR1 and CDR2: SGHTA and FQGNSA. This chain's CDR3 is CASSSLGNQPQHF. In DNA form, the CDR3 reads TGTGCCAGCAGCTCTTTGGGGAATCAGCCCCAGCATTTT.

Notes on this clonotype: A much larger clone lies one base from this, so it may be a read error. V usage is TRBV7-9 and J usage is TRBJ1-2; D perhaps matches TRBD1 (5 bases). The CDR3 sequence is 15 residues long. In germline, CDR1 is SEHNR, CDR2 FQNEAQ (reference sequence). V was shortened by 1 base and J by 6 bases, with 15 bases between the two germline ends. The CDR3 here is CASSLVAGTRDGYTF. The CDR3 coding sequence is TGTGCCAGCAGCTTAGTAGCTGGGACCAGGGATGGCTACACCTTC.

This clonotype turned up a few times. CDR3 bases: TGTGCCAGCAGCTCGGCCGGGACTAGCATCTCCTACGAGCAGTACTTC. Its translation: CASSSAGTSISYEQYF. The chain employs TRBV13 and TRBJ2-7; TRBD2 aligns across 9 bases. The CDR3 length is 16 residues. The V segment lost 4 bases and the J segment 0 bases; nucleotides outside the gene matches: 7. The V gene's germline CDR1 is PRHDT and CDR2 FYEKMQ (reference sequence).

The chain recombines TRBV29-1 with TRBJ1-1; no definite D call. V was clipped by 7 bases and J by 4 bases, with 19 bases between them. This CDR3 is 14 amino acids long. Germline CDR1 SQVTM, CDR2 ANQGSEA. The DNA for the CDR3 is TGCAGCGGGAGATCGCGGGAGTTGGGCACTGAAGCTTTCTTT. This encodes CSGRSRELGTEAFF.

This clonotype appeared many times. The chain has TRBV4-3 and TRBJ1-2; no definite D call. Trimming removed 4 bases from V and 0 bases from J, with 12 bases in between. Germline V gene lookup returns CDR1 LGHNA and CDR2 YSLEER. There are 15 residues in the CDR3. The CDR3 DNA sequence: TGCGCCAGCAGCCCGGGCAGCCCTACTAACTATGGCTACACCTTC. As protein: CASSPGSPTNYGYTF.